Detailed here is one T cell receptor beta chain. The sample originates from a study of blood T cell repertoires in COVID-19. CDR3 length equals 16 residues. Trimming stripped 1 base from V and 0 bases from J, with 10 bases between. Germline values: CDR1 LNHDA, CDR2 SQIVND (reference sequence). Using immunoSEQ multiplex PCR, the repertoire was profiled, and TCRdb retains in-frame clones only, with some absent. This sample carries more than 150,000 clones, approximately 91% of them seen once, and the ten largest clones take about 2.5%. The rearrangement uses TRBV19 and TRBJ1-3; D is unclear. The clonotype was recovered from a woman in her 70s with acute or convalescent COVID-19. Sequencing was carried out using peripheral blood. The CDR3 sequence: CASSIGPGSSGNTIYF. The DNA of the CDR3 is TGTGCCAGTAGTATAGGTCCGGGAAGCTCTGGAAACACCATATATTTT.